This TCR beta chain was captured in a study of shared clonotypes between healthy human individuals. At the level of the study: CD4 naive and CD4 memory each took three plates per donor, while CD8 naive took two and CD8 memory one. Regarding the study as a whole: Despite large depth, sorted-subset datasets appeared incompletely sequenced. Non-shared clonotypes had lower generation probabilities than those shared by all four donors.

The donor population consisted of healthy HIV-negative adults with no recent acute infections or vaccinations. Remarks on this clone: Its cognate antigen is unknown.

Measured with immunoSEQ multiplex PCR; TCRdb has only the in-frame clones, and not every one. The table shows roughly 1,100,000 clones, with roughly 80% occurring only once. The CDR3 totals 15 residues. Germline V gene sequence: CDR1 ENHRY, CDR2 SYGVKD. V was trimmed by 7 bases and J by 0 bases, leaving 13 bases between them. Sequencing was performed on memory CD4+ T cells sorted from blood. The subset: CD45RA-negative fraction. The rearrangement uses TRBV10-3 and TRBJ1-3, with D possibly TRBD1 on 5 matching bases. This receptor was identified in a man aged 18 to 29 in good health. The CDR3 DNA follows: TGTGCCATCAATTCCGACGGGGGCTCTGGAAACACCATATATTTT. Translating it yields CAINSDGGSGNTIYF.